The clone carrying this TCR beta chain was recorded at least ten times. The antigen is undetermined. These data come from a study of CD8 T cells in ankylosing spondylitis. Trimming took 5 bases from V and 3 from J; bases not matched to a gene: 7. The CDR3 runs to 15 residues. CDR1 MNHEY and CDR2 SMNVEV come from the germline V gene (reference sequence). TCRdb passed the 5' RACE reads through MiXCR, listing each CDR3 protein once. Of 310,000 or so distinct CDR3 sequences in the sample, 20% were seen once. Study-level points and caveats: In reactive arthritis synovial fluid and blood, some motif variants had been reported before.

This clonotype originated in a male donor with ankylosing spondylitis or in good health (not recorded which). The V call is TRBV27, the J call TRBJ1-5, with 7 bases identical to TRBD1. The sequenced sample consisted of blood, either unsorted or a sorted T cell fraction (not recorded which). The CDR3 spells CASSPGTALNQPQHF. The CDR3 region has the DNA TGTGCCAGCAGTCCCGGGACAGCCCTCAATCAGCCCCAGCATTTT.